The clone carrying this T cell receptor beta chain was found a few times. The data belong to a study of blood T cells in healthy people across ages. Donors each provided approximately 9.6 milliliters of peripheral blood. At least 5.5 micrograms of total RNA were extracted per sample. Per germline, CDR1 SNHLY and CDR2 FYNNEI. This CDR3 is 15 amino acids long. Trimming removed 4 bases from V and 1 base from J; junction bases left unmatched: 7. It was with a sample-barcoded 5' primer and a J-beta primer mix that a second PCR of roughly 7 to 12 cycles was run. TCRdb reanalysed the 5' RACE reads using MiXCR and keeps one entry per CDR3 protein. Of about 1.6 million distinct CDR3 sequences in the sample, roughly 32% were seen once.

Sequencing was carried out using blood. The clonotype was recovered from a woman younger than 45 in good health. The chain employs TRBV2 and TRBJ2-7, with 7 bases matching TRBD1. The CDR3 sequence is CASSAVRDSSYEQYF. The DNA for the CDR3 is TGTGCCAGCAGTGCCGTCCGGGACAGTTCCTACGAGCAGTACTTC.